These 19 T cell receptor beta chains were sequenced from one sample in a study of a mutant IDH1 vaccine in newly diagnosed glioma (dated by TCRdb to 2020 to 2023). Receptor amplification or capture employed the immunoSEQ multiplex PCR assay. TCRdb took this table from immuneACCESS and kept in-frame rearrangements with V and J called. Such tables lack part of the clones; where checked against another copy, unresolved V genes explain under half of the gap, and the rest is unexplained. The sample data list about 60,000 clones, and less than 85% of these were observed just once. The ten largest make up roughly 3.6% of the sample. Explained via the paper, the time point label denotes: week 11, during vaccination. A 20-mer mutant IDH1 peptide at 300 micrograms in Montanide made up each vaccine dose, which was injected subcutaneously together with topical imiquimod. These receptors have no identified antigens.

Sequenced material: PBMCs, taken from a glioma patient whose treatment included an IDH1 peptide vaccine. The origin of the receptors is a man younger than 45 with glioma.

This rearrangement joins TRBV4-1 to TRBJ2-1; 7 positions match TRBD2. After removal of 6 bases from V and 5 bases from J, the junction contained 10 bases not matched to a gene. Per the germline V gene, CDR1 is MGHRA and CDR2 is YSYEKL. The CDR3 has 15 residues. CDR3 amino acids: CASRVVAGKNNEQFF. Here the CDR3 DNA reads TGCGCCAGCAGAGTGGTAGCGGGTAAAAACAATGAGCAGTTCTTC.

The genes are TRBV4-2 and TRBJ2-7, with 7 bases aligning to TRBD1. Germline V CDR1 and CDR2: LGHNA, YNFKEQ. The J segment lost 3 bases and the V segment lost 1 base, leaving 6 bases of the junction unmatched. This CDR3 region has 15 residues. The chain's CDR3 is CASSQGQGPGYEQYF. CDR3 nucleotides: TGTGCCAGCAGCCAAGGACAGGGCCCAGGCTACGAGCAGTACTTC.

This clone was seen a handful of times. The genes are TRBV7-8 and TRBJ2-2, with D possibly being TRBD2 (6 bases). Trimming removed 5 bases from V and 6 bases from J, with 16 bases in between. The CDR3 extends over 15 amino acids. Germline V gene sequence: CDR1 SGHVS, CDR2 FQNEAQ. The CDR3 DNA is TGTGCCAGCAGCCCTAGCCTCGGGGGACCCGGGGAGCTGTTTTTT. Its protein is CASSPSLGGPGELFF.

The chain uses TRBV14 and TRBJ1-2; D gene unclear. The CDR3 runs 13 residues. CDR1 is SGHDN, CDR2 FVKESK, per germline. Trimming took off 3 bases at V and 1 base at J, with 6 bases between the two ends. CDR3 bases: TGTGCCAGCAGCCAGTTGGGTAACTATGGCTACACCTTC. Amino acid sequence: CASSQLGNYGYTF.

This clone was recorded a few times. The chain combines TRBV30 with TRBJ1-2; a possible D gene is TRBD1 (6 bases). The germline gives CDR1 GTSNPN, CDR2 SVGIG (reference sequence). The CDR3 has 16 residues. V was pared by 2 bases and J by 4 bases, with 20 bases between. CDR3 loop: CAWSLRGRDLPYGYTF. The CDR3 coding sequence is TGTGCCTGGAGTCTCCGGGGGCGCGATTTACCCTATGGCTACACCTTC.

In nucleotides, the CDR3 is TGTGCCAGCAGCGTAGCACAGAAATTGGGGACAGGGGATGGCTACACCTTC. It is translated as CASSVAQKLGTGDGYTF. V and J are TRBV9 and TRBJ1-2, with 10 bases matching TRBD1. V lost 0 bases, J lost 6 bases, and 11 bases stayed unmatched. The germline V gene encodes CDR1 SGDLS and CDR2 YYNGEE. This CDR3 comprises 17 residues.

The CDR3 nucleotides are TGTGCCAGCAGTGAGGGGTTTCACTCCATCACAGATACGCAGTATTTT. Protein sequence: CASSEGFHSITDTQYF. This chain uses TRBV25-1 with TRBJ2-3; D is undetermined. CDR3 length: 16 amino acids. The V and J ends lost 3 bases and 2 bases respectively, with 15 bases between them. Germline CDR1 is MGHDK and CDR2 is SYGVNS.

J is TRBJ2-2 and V is TRBV4-3; possible D gene TRBD2, 5 bases. This CDR3 spans 15 amino acids. Trimming removed 2 bases at V and 2 bases at J, with 9 bases between. CDR1 is LGHNA, CDR2 YSLEER, per germline. CDR3 in DNA: TGCGCCAGCAGCCAACGGGGAGATAACACCGGGGAGCTGTTTTTT. Translating it yields CASSQRGDNTGELFF.

V is TRBV2 and J is TRBJ2-3, with 8 bases identical to TRBD2. This CDR3 contains 12 residues. Trimming removed 6 bases from V and 10 bases from J; junction bases left unmatched: 6. Germline loops: CDR1 SNHLY, CDR2 FYNNEI. The CDR3 loop is CASSWSGSAQYF. DNA for the CDR3: TGTGCCAGCAGCTGGAGCGGGAGCGCGCAGTATTTT.

This clone was observed a handful of times. DNA for the CDR3: TGTGCCAGCAGCGTTAGTGATCCACCCCTCCACTTT. Translated: CASSVSDPPLHF. The rearrangement links TRBV9 to TRBJ1-6; no firm D call. The CDR3 contains 12 residues. Germline CDR1 reads SGDLS; CDR2 reads YYNGEE. V lost 2 bases and J lost 11, with 8 bases in between.

This chain connects TRBV5-1 to TRBJ1-1; possibly TRBD1 for D (5 bases). This CDR3 contains 16 residues. Trimming pared 0 bases from V and 0 bases from J, leaving 12 bases between. The V gene's germline CDR1 is SGHRS and CDR2 YFSETQ. In nucleotides, the CDR3 is TGCGCCAGCAGCTTGGATATAGGGACTATGAACACTGAAGCTTTCTTT. Encoded protein: CASSLDIGTMNTEAFF.

This clone was detected only a few times. The CDR3 protein is CASSFYLGSGNTIYF. As DNA, the CDR3 is TGTGCCAGCAGCTTTTACTTGGGCTCTGGAAACACCATATATTTT. V and J are TRBV7-2 and TRBJ1-3; D not resolved. There are 15 residues in the CDR3. Germline loops: CDR1 SGHTA, CDR2 FQGNSA. With 3 bases removed from V and 0 bases from J, the gap between germline ends came to 9 bases.

In its sample, this clone was seen a few times. The CDR3 sequence: CASSLSGGETQYF. The CDR3 DNA reads as TGTGCCAGCAGCCTAAGCGGGGGAGAGACCCAGTACTTC. The chain links TRBV7-9 to TRBJ2-5; 8 bases align to TRBD2. Germline loops: CDR1 SEHNR, CDR2 FQNEAQ (reference sequence). Unmatched junction bases numbered 3, after V lost 5 bases and J lost 4 bases. The CDR3 spans 13 residues.

This clone was observed a single time. The rearrangement links TRBV19 to TRBJ1-1, with D maybe TRBD1 (6 bases). Trimming took off 7 bases at V and 0 bases at J, with 21 bases between the two ends. This CDR3 has 17 amino acids. Germline V lookup: CDR1 LNHDA, CDR2 SQIVND (reference sequence). The CDR3 sequence: CASNMAGARSMNTEAFF. CDR3 sequence (DNA): TGTGCCAGTAATATGGCGGGGGCCAGGTCGATGAACACTGAAGCTTTCTTT.

The chain uses TRBV5-5 and TRBJ1-1; D is ambiguous. CDR1 and CDR2 from the germline V gene are SGHKS and YYEKEE (reference sequence). The V and J ends lost 0 bases and 3 bases respectively, with 9 bases between them. The CDR3 sequence is 14 residues long. The CDR3 sequence: CASSLEVADTEAFF. The CDR3 bases are TGTGCCAGCAGCTTGGAGGTAGCGGACACTGAAGCTTTCTTT. The full variable domain, with the rest looked up from reference TRBV5-5 and TRBJ1-1, is DAGVTQSPTHLIKTRGQQVTLRCSPISGHKSVSWYQQVLGQGPQFIFQYYEKEERGRGNFPDRFSARQFPNYSSELNVNALLLGDSALYLCASSLEVADTEAFFGQGTRLTVV.

The chain combines TRBV2 with TRBJ1-1; no firm D call. V gave up 0 bases and J gave up 11 bases, with 13 bases separating them. Per the germline V gene, CDR1 is SNHLY and CDR2 is FYNNEI. The CDR3 runs to 13 residues. In nucleotides, the CDR3 is TGTGCCAGCAGTGAAGCGCGCGCCCCCGCGGCTTTCTTT. The encoded protein is CASSEARAPAAFF.

This clone has more than one count but fewer than ten. The chain couples TRBV30 to TRBJ1-2; D not certain. This CDR3 contains 14 residues. Trimming cost V 4 bases and J 8 bases, with 20 bases left between them. Per germline, CDR1 GTSNPN and CDR2 SVGIG (reference sequence). The CDR3: CAWTTLRAGVGYTF. CDR3 coding DNA: TGTGCCTGGACCACCCTGAGGGCCGGAGTAGGCTACACCTTC.

The chain couples TRBV9 to TRBJ1-1, with a weak D call TRBD1 (5 bases). Germline V gives CDR1 SGDLS, CDR2 YYNGEE. Trimming pared 4 bases from V and 3 bases from J, leaving 19 bases between. There are 16 residues in the CDR3. CDR3 in amino acids: CASSFQGDGGYTEAFF. DNA for the CDR3: TGTGCCAGCAGCTTTCAAGGGGACGGCGGATACACTGAAGCTTTCTTT. The whole variable domain, filled in from reference TRBV9 and TRBJ1-1, reads DSGVTQTPKHLITATGQRVTLRCSPRSGDLSVYWYQQSLDQGLQFLIQYYNGEERAKGNILERFSAQQFPDLHSELNLSSLELGDSALYFCASSFQGDGGYTEAFFGQGTRLTVV.

With regard to this clone: The junction differs from germline at one of its ends, possibly a read error. The chain employs TRBV7-8 and TRBJ2-7, with D perhaps TRBD1 or TRBD2 (6 bases each). CDR3 length: 13 residues. Germline V gene data show CDR1 as SGHVS and CDR2 as FQNEAQ. The CDR3 spells CASSLDRGDLRVF. Written as DNA, the CDR3 is TGTGCCAGCAGCTTAGATAGGGGGGACCTCAGAGTCTTC.